The rows below give T cell receptor beta chains drawn from one sample of a study of shared clonotypes between healthy human individuals. TCRdb keeps only in-frame clones here, not all; method: immunoSEQ multiplex PCR. Of about half a million clones listed, roughly 77% are singletons. Input material: PBMCs. These receptor sequences come from a woman in her 40s in good health. Some clones in this sample may be carry-over from other donors' samples. Each CDR3 is given with its conserved first and last residue. The D gene is left open where the match is weak. Clone sizes are given selectively: once, few, many, or a class where the clone is expanded.

-	TRBV5-4	-	TRBJ1-2	CASSETGYGYTF	TGTGCCAGCAGCGAGACAGGCTATGGCTACACCTTC
-	TRBV7-9	-	TRBJ1-3	CASSSPRGASGNTIYF	TGTGCCAGCAGCTCTCCGAGAGGAGCCTCTGGAAACACCATATATTTT
many	TRBV27	-	TRBJ2-1	CASSHDRSSYNEQFF	TGTGCCAGCAGCCACGACCGGTCCAGCTACAATGAGCAGTTCTTC
-	TRBV15	-	TRBJ1-1	CATSRDHLASRTEAFF	TGTGCCACCAGCAGAGATCATCTAGCGAGCCGGACTGAAGCTTTCTTT
few	TRBV19	-	TRBJ1-4	CATSGAVGEKLFF	TGTGCCACCTCTGGGGCAGTTGGTGAAAAACTGTTTTTT
once	TRBV6-1	TRBD1	TRBJ2-7	CASRGGTGVYEQYF	TGTGCCAGCAGGGGCGGGACAGGGGTGTACGAGCAGTACTTC
once	TRBV10-1	TRBD2	TRBJ2-7	CAKTSGRYEQYF	TGCGCCAAAACTAGCGGGAGGTACGAGCAGTACTTC
-	TRBV28	TRBD1	TRBJ1-4	CASSPGQGLATNEKLFF	TGTGCCAGCAGCCCGGGACAGGGGCTTGCAACTAATGAAAAACTGTTTTTT
many	TRBV29-1	TRBD1	TRBJ2-7	CSALRGTALDEQYF	TGCAGCGCCCTGAGGGGGACAGCCTTGGACGAGCAGTACTTC
-	TRBV6-5	TRBD2	TRBJ2-7	CASSYKRDWEQYF	TGTGCCAGCAGTTACAAGCGGGACTGGGAGCAGTACTTC
-	TRBV10-3	TRBD1	TRBJ1-1	CAISDWTGELNTEAFF	TGTGCCATCAGTGACTGGACAGGGGAGTTGAACACTGAAGCTTTCTTT
-	TRBV11-2	TRBD1	TRBJ1-1	CASRGTGETEAFF	TGTGCCAGCAGGGGGACAGGGGAAACTGAAGCTTTCTTT
-	TRBV27	TRBD1	TRBJ2-1	CASSSTGGSYNEQFF	TGTGCCAGCAGCTCAACAGGGGGCTCCTACAATGAGCAGTTCTTC
-	TRBV28	-	TRBJ1-2	CASSWTANYGYTF	TGTGCCAGCAGCTGGACAGCTAACTATGGCTACACCTTC
-	TRBV27	-	TRBJ1-5	CASSYSRNQPQHF	TGTGCCAGCAGTTACTCCAGGAATCAGCCCCAGCATTTT
-	TRBV7-3	-	TRBJ2-1	CASSITGSGFYNEQFF	TGTGCCAGCAGCATAACAGGGAGTGGGTTCTACAATGAGCAGTTCTTC
-	TRBV19	TRBD1	TRBJ1-2	CASSIRGTDHGYTF	TGTGCCAGTAGTATCAGGGGGACAGACCATGGCTACACCTTC
-	TRBV4-1	-	TRBJ1-2	CASSSPGQSYGYTF	TGCGCCAGCAGCAGCCCGGGGCAGAGCTATGGCTACACCTTC
-	TRBV5-4	-	TRBJ2-7	CASSLSVGYEQYF	TGTGCCAGCAGCTTAAGTGTGGGGTACGAGCAGTACTTC
-	TRBV4-2	-	TRBJ2-1	CASSQDRRAYEQFF	TGTGCCAGCAGCCAAGATCGGAGGGCCTATGAGCAGTTCTTC
-	TRBV19	TRBD1	TRBJ2-3	CASSIEGQSTDTQYF	TGTGCCAGTAGTATTGAGGGACAGAGCACAGATACGCAGTATTTT
-	TRBV18	-	TRBJ2-2	CASSLQGAPGELFF	TGTGCCAGCTCACTTCAGGGTGCCCCCGGGGAGCTGTTTTTT
-	TRBV28	-	TRBJ1-2	CASSSGMYGYTF	TGTGCCAGCAGTTCCGGAATGTATGGCTACACCTTC
-	TRBV19	-	TRBJ1-2	CAPGGPGVYGYTF	TGTGCGCCCGGAGGGCCGGGGGTCTATGGCTACACCTTC
-	TRBV11-2	TRBD1	TRBJ2-3	CASSFRGTGGTDTQYF	TGTGCCAGCAGCTTTCGCGGGACAGGGGGTACAGATACGCAGTATTTT
few	TRBV27	-	TRBJ2-3	CASSQKRTPLTTDTQYF	TGTGCCAGCAGTCAAAAAAGGACACCCCTGACCACAGATACGCAGTATTTT
-	TRBV4-1	-	TRBJ1-3	CASSPRGSSGNTIYF	TGCGCCAGCAGCCCCCGGGGCAGCTCTGGAAACACCATATATTTT
-	TRBV2	-	TRBJ1-4	CASSPREVGEKLFF	TGTGCCAGCAGTCCTAGGGAGGTTGGGGAAAAACTGTTTTTT
-	TRBV5-1	-	TRBJ2-5	CASSWNQETQYF	TGCGCCAGCAGTTGGAACCAAGAGACCCAGTACTTC
-	TRBV4-1	-	TRBJ1-5	CASSQVVGPFSNQPQHF	TGCGCCAGCAGCCAAGTTGTAGGACCGTTTAGCAATCAGCCCCAGCATTTT
-	TRBV16	-	TRBJ1-3	CASSQNQGNTIYF	TGTGCCAGCAGCCAAAATCAGGGGAACACCATATATTTT
-	TRBV5-1	TRBD2	TRBJ2-5	CASSSFLAGTQETQYF	TGCGCCAGCAGCTCCTTCTTAGCGGGAACCCAAGAGACCCAGTACTTC
-	TRBV7-2	TRBD2	TRBJ2-1	CASSISGRFYNEQFF	TGTGCCAGCAGCATTAGCGGGAGGTTCTACAATGAGCAGTTCTTC
-	TRBV18	TRBD1	TRBJ2-5	CASSIRQGGETQYF	TGTGCCAGCTCAATAAGACAGGGTGGTGAGACCCAGTACTTC
-	TRBV7-9	-	TRBJ2-1	CASSLAVEQFF	TGTGCCAGCAGCTTAGCGGTTGAGCAGTTCTTC
-	TRBV7-9	TRBD2	TRBJ2-1	CASGLAGVDEQFF	TGTGCCAGCGGCCTAGCGGGGGTGGATGAGCAGTTCTTC
-	TRBV4-1	-	TRBJ2-7	CASSQDTGAVKYEQYF	TGCGCCAGCAGCCAAGATACCGGTGCAGTAAAATACGAGCAGTACTTC
-	TRBV6-1	-	TRBJ1-4	CASSEVGGYNEKLFF	TGTGCCAGCAGTGAAGTCGGCGGATATAATGAAAAACTGTTTTTT
-	TRBV4-2	TRBD2	TRBJ2-7	CASSQDVLAGSYEQYF	TGTGCCAGCAGCCAAGATGTACTAGCGGGGTCCTACGAGCAGTACTTC
once	TRBV10-3	TRBD1	TRBJ1-1	CAISASPSGTVNTEAFF	TGTGCCATCAGTGCCAGCCCATCCGGGACAGTGAACACTGAAGCTTTCTTT
-	TRBV6-5	TRBD1	TRBJ2-3	CASSYSRQGPDTQYF	TGTGCCAGCAGTTACTCGAGACAGGGCCCAGATACGCAGTATTTT
-	TRBV5-4	TRBD2	TRBJ2-7	CASSWGAGTSGEGAYEQYF	TGTGCCAGCAGCTGGGGGGCCGGGACTAGCGGGGAGGGCGCCTACGAGCAGTACTTC
-	TRBV7-2	-	TRBJ2-4	CASSSEPDRAKNIQYF	TGTGCCAGCAGCTCCGAGCCTGACAGAGCCAAAAACATTCAGTACTTC
once	TRBV7-9	TRBD2	TRBJ2-7	CASSCPLAGGIYEQYF	TGTGCCAGCAGCTGCCCCCTAGCGGGAGGAATCTACGAGCAGTACTTC
few	TRBV6-6	TRBD1	TRBJ2-1	CASSSTGSSYNEQFF	TGTGCCAGCAGCTCGACAGGGAGCTCCTACAATGAGCAGTTCTTC
few	TRBV2	-	TRBJ1-2	CASRPAIYGYTF	TGTGCCAGCAGGCCAGCCATCTATGGCTACACCTTC
-	TRBV5-8	TRBD2	TRBJ2-1	CASSAGLADEQFF	TGTGCCAGCAGCGCCGGACTAGCCGATGAGCAGTTCTTC
-	TRBV2	-	TRBJ2-7	CASSEGAGYDEQYF	TGTGCCAGCAGTGAAGGCGCAGGGTACGACGAGCAGTACTTC
-	TRBV25-1	-	TRBJ2-2	CASSVRQPGGELFF	TGTGCCAGCAGTGTCCGACAACCGGGCGGGGAGCTGTTTTTT
-	TRBV5-4	TRBD1	TRBJ2-3	CASSRQGLSTDTQYF	TGTGCCAGCAGCCGACAGGGTTTAAGCACAGATACGCAGTATTTT
once	TRBV25-1	-	TRBJ2-1	CASTAPSYNEQFF	TGTGCCAGCACCGCCCCCTCCTACAATGAGCAGTTCTTC
-	TRBV5-6	-	TRBJ1-5	CASSLGAGQPQHF	TGTGCCAGCAGCTTGGGGGCAGGACAGCCCCAGCATTTT
-	TRBV15	TRBD1	TRBJ1-2	CATSRDGTGRSGYTF	TGTGCCACCAGCAGAGATGGGACAGGGAGATCTGGCTACACCTTC